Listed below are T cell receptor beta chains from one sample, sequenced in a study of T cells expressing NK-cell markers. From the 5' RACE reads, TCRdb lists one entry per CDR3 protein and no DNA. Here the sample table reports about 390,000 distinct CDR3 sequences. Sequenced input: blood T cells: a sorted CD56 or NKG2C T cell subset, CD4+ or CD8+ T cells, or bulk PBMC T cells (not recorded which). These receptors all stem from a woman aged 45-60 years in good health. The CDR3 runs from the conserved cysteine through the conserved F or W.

cdr3_aa: CASKLWGPSTDTQYF
j_call: TRBJ2-3
v_call: TRBV27

cdr3_aa: CSARSGTGIAGELFF
j_call: TRBJ2-2
v_call: TRBV20-1

cdr3_aa: CASSFAEGTQYF
j_call: TRBJ2-3
v_call: TRBV7-3

cdr3_aa: CASRSKGEQFF
j_call: TRBJ2-1
v_call: TRBV3-1

cdr3_aa: CASSLVGQPQFF
j_call: TRBJ2-1
v_call: TRBV5-4

cdr3_aa: CAISADRQETQYF
j_call: TRBJ2-5
v_call: TRBV10-3

cdr3_aa: CASSPGVHNQPQHF
j_call: TRBJ1-5
v_call: TRBV12-3/TRBV12-4

cdr3_aa: CSASPSNYGYTF
j_call: TRBJ1-2
v_call: TRBV20-1

cdr3_aa: CSVVEGRLQVF
j_call: TRBJ2-1
v_call: TRBV29-1

cdr3_aa: CASSRRAGGPGNEQFF
j_call: TRBJ2-1
v_call: TRBV7-7

cdr3_aa: CASRQGLAGPRSYNEQFF
j_call: TRBJ2-1
v_call: TRBV12-3/TRBV12-4

cdr3_aa: CASSRKPFSTGGVATEAFF
j_call: TRBJ1-1
v_call: TRBV3-1

cdr3_aa: CASSAQTDYNEQFF
j_call: TRBJ2-1
v_call: TRBV27

cdr3_aa: CASSLVPRIEAFF
j_call: TRBJ1-1
v_call: TRBV12-3/TRBV12-4

cdr3_aa: CASSPRGQHNEQFF
j_call: TRBJ2-1
v_call: TRBV4-2

cdr3_aa: CASSAQSRVSGNTIYF
j_call: TRBJ1-3
v_call: TRBV9

cdr3_aa: CSVGGLAGGTTYEQYF
j_call: TRBJ2-7
v_call: TRBV29-1

cdr3_aa: CASSPTPGTNTGELFF
j_call: TRBJ2-2
v_call: TRBV9

cdr3_aa: CASRGTRGVGTQYF
j_call: TRBJ2-5
v_call: TRBV2